The entry below describes one T cell receptor beta chain. Its antigen is unidentified. This entry is derived from a study of regulatory T cells in long-lasting Graves disease. Study findings and constraints: Persistent patients shared more public clonotypes (about 2,700) than newly diagnosed patients (about 1,000). No thyroid tissue was studied; the work used peripheral blood only.

Time point of the sample: persistent/refractory GD, antithyroid drugs over 5 years with positive TRAb. RNA isolated from PBMCs was used to make the TCR library. Between the trimmed V and J ends, which lost 7 bases and 6 bases, there was a span of 21 bases. The germline CDR1 and CDR2 sequences are SEHNR and FQNEAQ (reference sequence). The CDR3 has 15 residues. For TCR beta, libraries came from iRepertoire HTBI primers and Arm-PCR of CDR3 regions. TCRdb processed the multiplex PCR reads anew with MiXCR; each CDR3 protein has one entry. The sample holds about 430,000 distinct CDR3 sequences; under 25% are singletons and the top ten take around an eighth.

The clonotype comes from a female donor with Graves disease. The chain couples TRBV7-9 to TRBJ1-2; D gene ambiguous. Sequences were derived from peripheral blood mononuclear cells (PBMCs), sampled when the disease was refractory, from a patient treated with antithyroid drugs. Written as DNA, the CDR3 is TGTGCCAGCATTTTTGATTCCTCCGAGATCGATGGCTACACCTTC. It translates to CASIFDSSEIDGYTF.